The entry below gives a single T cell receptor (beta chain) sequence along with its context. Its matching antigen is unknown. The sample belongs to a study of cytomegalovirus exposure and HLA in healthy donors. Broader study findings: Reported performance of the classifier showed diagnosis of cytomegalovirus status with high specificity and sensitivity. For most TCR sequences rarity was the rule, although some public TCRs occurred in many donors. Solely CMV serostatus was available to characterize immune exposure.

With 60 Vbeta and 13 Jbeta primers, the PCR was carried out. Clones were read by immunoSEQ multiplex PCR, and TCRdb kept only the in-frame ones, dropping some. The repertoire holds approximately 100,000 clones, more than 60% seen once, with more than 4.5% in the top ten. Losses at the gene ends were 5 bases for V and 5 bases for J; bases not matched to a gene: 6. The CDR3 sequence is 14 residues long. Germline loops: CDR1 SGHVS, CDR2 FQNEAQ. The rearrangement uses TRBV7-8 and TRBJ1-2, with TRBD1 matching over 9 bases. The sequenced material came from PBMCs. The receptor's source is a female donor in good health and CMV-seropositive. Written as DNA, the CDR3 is TGTGCCAGCAGCCAGACCGACAGGGGGTATGGCTACACCTTC. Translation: CASSQTDRGYGYTF.